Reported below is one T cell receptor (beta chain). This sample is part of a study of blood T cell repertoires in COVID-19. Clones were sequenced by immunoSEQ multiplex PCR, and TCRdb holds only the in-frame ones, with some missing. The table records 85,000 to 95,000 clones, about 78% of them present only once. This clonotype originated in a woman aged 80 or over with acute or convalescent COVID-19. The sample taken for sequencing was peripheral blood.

The DNA for the CDR3 is TGTGCCTGGACCCAGGGCACCTCAGGGTATGGCTACACCTTC. Amino acids: CAWTQGTSGYGYTF. The rearrangement joins TRBV30 to TRBJ1-2; possibly TRBD1 for D (5 bases). Per germline, CDR1 GTSNPN and CDR2 SVGIG (reference sequence). Trimming shortened V by 4 bases and J by 5 bases, and 17 bases separated the two germline ends. The CDR3 loop spans 14 amino acids. Drawing the rest from reference TRBV30 and TRBJ1-2, the complete variable domain is SQTIHQWPATLVQPVGSPLSLECTVEGTSNPNLYWYRQAAGRGLQLLFYSVGIGQISSEVPQNLSASRPQDRQFILSSKKLLLSDSGFYLCAWTQGTSGYGYTFGSGTRLTVV.